This T cell receptor beta chain was sequenced for a study of T cells in Graves' hyperthyroidism and ophthalmopathy. The CDR3 runs 15 residues. The ends lost 0 bases at V and 6 bases at J; junction bases unmatched: 1. In germline, CDR1 is KGHDR, CDR2 SFDVKD. Using RNA transcripts as the source, TCR beta CDR3 regions were amplified. HTBI primers were the set used in a first-round RT-PCR of the TCR CDR3. TCRdb re-analysed the multiplex PCR reads in MiXCR, keeping a single row per CDR3 protein. The sample lists 700,000 or so distinct CDR3 sequences; 15% to 20% were seen once. The sample consisted of blood. The V and J genes are TRBV24-1 and TRBJ2-1, with 10 nucleotides matching TRBD2. The receptor comes from a man aged 18 to 30 with Graves' hyperthyroidism. This chain's CDR3 is CATSDLTSGTNEQFF. The CDR3 DNA follows: TGTGCCACCAGTGATTTGACTAGCGGGACCAATGAGCAGTTCTTC.